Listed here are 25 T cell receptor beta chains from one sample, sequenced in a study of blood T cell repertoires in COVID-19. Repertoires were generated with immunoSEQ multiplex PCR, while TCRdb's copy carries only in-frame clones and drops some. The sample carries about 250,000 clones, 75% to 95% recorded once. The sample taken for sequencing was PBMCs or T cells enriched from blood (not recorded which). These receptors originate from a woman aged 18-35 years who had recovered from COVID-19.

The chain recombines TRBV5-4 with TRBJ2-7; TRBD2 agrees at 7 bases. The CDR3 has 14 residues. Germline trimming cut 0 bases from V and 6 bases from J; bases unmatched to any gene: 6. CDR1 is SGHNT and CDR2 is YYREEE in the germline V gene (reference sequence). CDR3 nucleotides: TGTGCCAGCAGCTTGGAAGGGAGGGGCTCCGAGCAGTACTTC. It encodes CASSLEGRGSEQYF.

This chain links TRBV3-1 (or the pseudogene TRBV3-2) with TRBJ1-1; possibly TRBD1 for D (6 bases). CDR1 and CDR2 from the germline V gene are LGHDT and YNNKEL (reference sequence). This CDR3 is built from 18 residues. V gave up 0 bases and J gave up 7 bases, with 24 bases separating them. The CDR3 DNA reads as TGTGCCAGCAGCCAAGACGCTCAGTGGGGGCGGGCGGAGAGTGAAGCTTTCTTT. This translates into CASSQDAQWGRAESEAFF.

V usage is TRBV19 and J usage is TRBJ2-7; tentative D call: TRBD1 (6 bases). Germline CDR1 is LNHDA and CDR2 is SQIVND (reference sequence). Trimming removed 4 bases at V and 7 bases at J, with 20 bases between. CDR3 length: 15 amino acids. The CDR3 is CASSTRGGGPGEQYF. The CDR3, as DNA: TGTGCCAGTAGTACACGTGGGGGCGGCCCGGGGGAGCAGTACTTC.

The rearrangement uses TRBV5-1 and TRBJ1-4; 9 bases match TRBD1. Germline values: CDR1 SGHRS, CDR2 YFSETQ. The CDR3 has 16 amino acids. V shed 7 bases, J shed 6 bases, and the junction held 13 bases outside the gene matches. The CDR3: CASGLTGGDEYEKLFF. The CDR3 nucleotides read TGCGCCAGCGGCCTAACAGGGGGCGACGAGTATGAAAAACTGTTTTTT.

CDR3 in DNA: TGTGCCAGCAGACCGACTGGACAGGGAAAATATGGCTACACCTTC. This sequence encodes CASRPTGQGKYGYTF. The rearrangement joins TRBV28 to TRBJ1-2; 8 positions match TRBD1. CDR3 size: 15 residues. Trimming removed 6 bases from V and 5 bases from J; junction bases left unmatched: 11. CDR1 is MDHEN and CDR2 is SYDVKM in the germline V gene.

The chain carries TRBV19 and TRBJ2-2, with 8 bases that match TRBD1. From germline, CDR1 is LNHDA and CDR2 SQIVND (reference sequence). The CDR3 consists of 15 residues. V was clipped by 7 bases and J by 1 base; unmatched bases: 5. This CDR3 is CASIRTGRNTGELFF. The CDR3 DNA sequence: TGTGCCAGTATACGGACAGGGAGGAACACCGGGGAGCTGTTTTTT.

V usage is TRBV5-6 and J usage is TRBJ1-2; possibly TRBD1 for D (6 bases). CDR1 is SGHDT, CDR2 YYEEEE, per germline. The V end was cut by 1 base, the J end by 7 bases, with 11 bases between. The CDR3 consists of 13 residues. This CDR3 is CASSLQGTSGYTF. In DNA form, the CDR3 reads TGTGCCAGCAGCTTGCAGGGGACTAGTGGCTACACCTTC.

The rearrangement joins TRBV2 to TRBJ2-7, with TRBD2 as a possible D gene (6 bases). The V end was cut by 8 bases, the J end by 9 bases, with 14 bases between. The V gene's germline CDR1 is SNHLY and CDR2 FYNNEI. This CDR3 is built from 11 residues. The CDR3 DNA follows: TGTGCCAGCTCCGGGGGTCTTGGGCAGTACTTC. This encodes CASSGGLGQYF.

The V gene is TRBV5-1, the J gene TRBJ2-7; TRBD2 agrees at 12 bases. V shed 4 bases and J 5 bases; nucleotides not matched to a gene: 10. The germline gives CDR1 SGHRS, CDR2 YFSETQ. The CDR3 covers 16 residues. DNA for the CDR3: TGCGCCAGCAGCCTACCCGGACTAGCGGGACCCAACGAGCAGTACTTC. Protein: CASSLPGLAGPNEQYF.

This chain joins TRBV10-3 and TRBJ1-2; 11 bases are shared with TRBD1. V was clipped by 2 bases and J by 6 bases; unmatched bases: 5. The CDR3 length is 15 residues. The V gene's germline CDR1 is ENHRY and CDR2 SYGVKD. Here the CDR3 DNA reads TGTGCCATCAGTGAGCCGGGACAGGGGGGGAATGGCTACACCTTC. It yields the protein CAISEPGQGGNGYTF.

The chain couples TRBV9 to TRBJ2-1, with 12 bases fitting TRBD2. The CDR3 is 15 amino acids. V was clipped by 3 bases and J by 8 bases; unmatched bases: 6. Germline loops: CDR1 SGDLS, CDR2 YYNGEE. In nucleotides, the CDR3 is TGTGCCAGCAGCGCTCTAGCGGGAGGGCGGGATGAGCAGTTCTTC. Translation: CASSALAGGRDEQFF.

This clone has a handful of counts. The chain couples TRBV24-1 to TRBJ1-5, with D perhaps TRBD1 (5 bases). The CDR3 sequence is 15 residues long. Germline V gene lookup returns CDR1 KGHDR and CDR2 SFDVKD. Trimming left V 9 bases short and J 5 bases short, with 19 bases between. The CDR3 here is CATRPGLHAYQPQHF. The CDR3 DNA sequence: TGTGCCACCCGGCCGGGACTACATGCATATCAGCCCCAGCATTTT.

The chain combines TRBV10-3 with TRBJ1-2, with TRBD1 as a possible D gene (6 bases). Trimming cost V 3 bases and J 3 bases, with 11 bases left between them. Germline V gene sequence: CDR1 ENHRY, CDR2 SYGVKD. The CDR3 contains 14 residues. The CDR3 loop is CAISESGDDYGYTF. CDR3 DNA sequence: TGTGCCATCAGTGAATCAGGGGACGACTATGGCTACACCTTC.

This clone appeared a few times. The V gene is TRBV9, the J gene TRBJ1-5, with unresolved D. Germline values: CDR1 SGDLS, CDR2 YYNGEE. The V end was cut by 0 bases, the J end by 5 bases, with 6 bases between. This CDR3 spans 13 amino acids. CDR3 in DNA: TGTGCCAGCAGCGTAGGCACTCATCAGCCCCAGCATTTT. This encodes CASSVGTHQPQHF.

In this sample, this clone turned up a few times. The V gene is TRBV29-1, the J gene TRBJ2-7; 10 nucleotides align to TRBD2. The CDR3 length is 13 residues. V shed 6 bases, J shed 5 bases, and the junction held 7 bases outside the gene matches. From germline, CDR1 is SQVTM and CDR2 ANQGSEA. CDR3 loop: CSVPRTSGNEQYF. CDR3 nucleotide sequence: TGCAGCGTGCCTCGGACTAGCGGAAACGAGCAGTACTTC.

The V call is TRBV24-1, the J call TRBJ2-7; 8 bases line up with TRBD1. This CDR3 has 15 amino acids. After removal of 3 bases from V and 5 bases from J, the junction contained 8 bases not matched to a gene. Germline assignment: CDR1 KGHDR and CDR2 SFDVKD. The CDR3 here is CATSDAGQGRDEQYF. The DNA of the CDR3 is TGTGCCACCAGTGATGCTGGACAGGGCAGGGACGAGCAGTACTTC.

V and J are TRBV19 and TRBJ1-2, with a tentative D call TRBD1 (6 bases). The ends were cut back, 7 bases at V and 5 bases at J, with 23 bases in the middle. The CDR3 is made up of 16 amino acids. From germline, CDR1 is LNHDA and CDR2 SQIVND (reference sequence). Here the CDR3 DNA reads TGTGCCAGTACAACCACAGGGCTTACTTCTTCGTATGGCTACACCTTC. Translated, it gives CASTTTGLTSSYGYTF.

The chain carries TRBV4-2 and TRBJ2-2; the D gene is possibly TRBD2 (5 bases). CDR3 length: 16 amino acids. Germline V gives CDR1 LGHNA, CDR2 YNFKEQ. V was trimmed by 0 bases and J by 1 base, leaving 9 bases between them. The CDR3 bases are TGTGCCAGCAGCCAAGATGGCCGGGGGAACACCGGGGAGCTGTTTTTT. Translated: CASSQDGRGNTGELFF.

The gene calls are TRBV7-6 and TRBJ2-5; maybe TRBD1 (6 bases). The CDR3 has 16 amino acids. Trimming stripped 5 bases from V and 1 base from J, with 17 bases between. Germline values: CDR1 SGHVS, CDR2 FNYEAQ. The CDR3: CASSKHHRDTQETQYF. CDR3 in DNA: TGTGCCAGCAGCAAGCACCACCGGGACACCCAAGAGACCCAGTACTTC.

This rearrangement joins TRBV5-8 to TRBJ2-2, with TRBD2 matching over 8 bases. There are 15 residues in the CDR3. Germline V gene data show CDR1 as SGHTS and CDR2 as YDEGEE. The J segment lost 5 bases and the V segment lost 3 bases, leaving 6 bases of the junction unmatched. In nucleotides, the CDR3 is TGTGCCAGCAGCTGGGCGGGACTAGGTACCGGGGAGCTGTTTTTT. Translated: CASSWAGLGTGELFF.

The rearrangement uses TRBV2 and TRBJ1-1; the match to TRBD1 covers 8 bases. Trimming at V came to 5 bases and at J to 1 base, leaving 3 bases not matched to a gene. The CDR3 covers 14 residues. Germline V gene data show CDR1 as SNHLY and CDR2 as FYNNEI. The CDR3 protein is CASSRTGQNTEAFF. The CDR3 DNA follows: TGTGCCAGCAGTAGGACAGGGCAGAACACTGAAGCTTTCTTT.

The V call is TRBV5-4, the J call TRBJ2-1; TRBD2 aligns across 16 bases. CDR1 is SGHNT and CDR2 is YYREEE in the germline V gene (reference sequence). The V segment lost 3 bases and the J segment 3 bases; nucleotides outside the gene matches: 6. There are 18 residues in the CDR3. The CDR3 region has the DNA TGTGCCAGCAGCTCCCAGGGACTAGCGGGAGGGAACTACAATGAGCAGTTCTTC. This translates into CASSSQGLAGGNYNEQFF. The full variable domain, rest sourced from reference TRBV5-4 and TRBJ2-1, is ETGVTQSPTHLIKTRGQQVTLRCSSQSGHNTVSWYQQALGQGPQFIFQYYREEENGRGNFPPRFSGLQFPNYSSELNVNALELDDSALYLCASSSQGLAGGNYNEQFFGPGTRLTVL.

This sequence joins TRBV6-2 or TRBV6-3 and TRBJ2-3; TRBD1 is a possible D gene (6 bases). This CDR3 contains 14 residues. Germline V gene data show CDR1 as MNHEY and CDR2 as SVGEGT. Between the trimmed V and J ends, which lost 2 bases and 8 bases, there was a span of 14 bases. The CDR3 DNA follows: TGTGCCAGCAGTTACGCAGGGGCGAGTGGTACGCAGTATTTT. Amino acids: CASSYAGASGTQYF.

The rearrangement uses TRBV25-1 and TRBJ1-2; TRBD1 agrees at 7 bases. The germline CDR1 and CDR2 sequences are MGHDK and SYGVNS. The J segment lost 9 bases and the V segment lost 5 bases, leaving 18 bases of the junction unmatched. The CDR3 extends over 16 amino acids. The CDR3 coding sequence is TGTGCCAGCAGTCCAAGACAGGGCTTGGGTTCTAGTAGCTACACCTTC. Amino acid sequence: CASSPRQGLGSSSYTF.

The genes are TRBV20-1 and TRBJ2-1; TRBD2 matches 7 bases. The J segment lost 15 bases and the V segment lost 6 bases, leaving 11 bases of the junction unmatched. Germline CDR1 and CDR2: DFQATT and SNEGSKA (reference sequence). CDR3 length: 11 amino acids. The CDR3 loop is CSAQTAGARFF. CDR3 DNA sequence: TGCAGTGCCCAAACGGCGGGAGCTCGGTTCTTC.